This TCR beta chain was recovered during a study of T-cell reconstitution after alpha-beta-depleted transplantation in children. General study results and limits: Certain patients had high TCRbeta diversity at day 60, and it came from recipient T cells and thymic progenitors that survived. From newly produced T cells came most of the T-cell counts and diversity one year after transplant. Alpha-beta T cells present about two months after transplant were reported to originate from several hundred expanded graft clones.

This clonotype was detected many times. The antigen is unknown. The CDR3 contains 12 residues. Looked up from germline, CDR1 is MNHEY and CDR2 is SMNVEV (reference sequence). The V gene lost 5 bases and the J gene lost 3 bases, with 8 bases spanning the gap. Library preparation (for TCRbeta) was performed with unique molecular identifiers. TCRdb itself ran the PCR reads through MiXCR, one entry per CDR3 protein. The sample records around 230,000 distinct CDR3 sequences, 17% being singletons. This sequence joins TRBV27 and TRBJ2-7; the D is unclear. The clonotype comes from a male patient between 2 and 9 years old who had a stem cell transplant for acute lymphoblastic leukemia, so the T cells may come from the graft donor. Sequenced here: PBMCs, mostly from graft donor cells, sampled 360 days after TCRalphabeta/CD19-depleted stem cell transplant. This chain's CDR3 is CASSPKGYEQYF. The CDR3 region has the DNA TGTGCCAGCAGTCCCAAGGGCTACGAGCAGTACTTC.